This T cell receptor beta chain was captured by sequencing in a study of human T cells and chemical hapten exposure. Time point defined: patch test 2, 6 weeks after DPC sensitization. The treatment here: therapeutic diphenylcyclopropenone sensitization with weekly scalp DPC. Unique molecular identifiers were affixed to discrete cDNA molecules within the library. MiXCR, applied by TCRdb to the RACE reads, yields one record per CDR3 protein. The sample includes 40,000 to 45,000 distinct CDR3 sequences, around 9% seen only once; the top ten take 15%. CDR1 LGHNA and CDR2 YSLEER come from the germline V gene. The CDR3 loop spans 15 amino acids. Unmatched junction bases numbered 9, after V lost 0 bases and J lost 15 bases.

The sequencing used whole blood, collected in connection with sensitization to the hapten diphenylcyclopropenone (DPC). The V call is TRBV4-3, the J call TRBJ2-1; 12 positions agree with TRBD2. This clonotype originated in a woman aged 35 to 49 with alopecia areata. Some clones in this sample may be carry-over from other donors' samples. CDR3 nucleotides: TGCGCCAGCAGCCAAGATAGGGCTAGCGGGGGGGCTACGTTCTTC. Amino acids: CASSQDRASGGATFF.